A single sample gave rise to the 8 T cell receptor beta chains below, sequenced in a study of graft-versus-host responses after intestinal transplantation. These receptors' antigens are unknown. Profiled with immunoSEQ multiplex PCR; TCRdb holds only in-frame clones, not every one. The repertoire consists of 84,000 or so clones, with around 90% occurring once and the leading ten covering about 8%. The source was unstimulated CD8+ T cells sorted from spleen or lymph node cells, collected before transplant. Receptor source: a human donor who was the organ donor for an intestinal transplant.

The V gene is TRBV10-3, the J gene TRBJ2-7, with D hard to call. Germline-derived CDR1 and CDR2 are ENHRY and SYGVKD. V lost 7 bases and J lost 1, with 11 bases in between. CDR3 length equals 13 residues. This chain's CDR3 is CAIKKDQSYEQYF. The CDR3 DNA sequence: TGTGCCATCAAGAAGGACCAATCCTACGAGCAGTACTTC.

The chain combines TRBV12-2 with TRBJ2-1. TRBV12-2 is deemed a pseudogene. The CDR3 consists of 17 residues. In DNA form, the CDR3 reads TGTGCAAGTCGCTTAGGGATATCATTGGGATCCTACAATGAGCAGTTCTTC. Translating it yields CASRLGISLGSYNEQFF.

The J gene is TRBJ1-5, the V gene TRBV2; 10 nucleotides match TRBD1. The V segment lost 5 bases and the J segment 0 bases; nucleotides outside the gene matches: 7. This CDR3 contains 17 residues. Germline CDR1 SNHLY, CDR2 FYNNEI. The CDR3 nucleotides are TGTGCCAGCAGTCAGTCGGACAGGGGGGTTAGCAATCAGCCCCAGCATTTT. The encoded protein is CASSQSDRGVSNQPQHF.

This clone was counted a single time. The J gene is TRBJ2-7, the V gene TRBV28; 7 bases line up with TRBD2. With 2 bases clipped from V and 5 bases from J, the junction kept 6 bases outside the gene matches. This CDR3 is 14 amino acids long. CDR1 and CDR2 (germline): MDHEN, SYDVKM. The CDR3, as DNA: TGTGCCAGCAGTTTACCCGGGGGGATCAACGAGCAGTACTTC. This encodes CASSLPGGINEQYF. The full variable domain, completed using reference TRBV28 and TRBJ2-7, is DVKVTQSSRYLVKRTGEKVFLECVQDMDHENMFWYRQDPGLGLRLIYFSYDVKMKEKGDIPEGYSVSREKKERFSLILESASTNQTSMYLCASSLPGGINEQYFGPGTRLTVT.

This clone has a handful of counts. One end of the junction is discordant with germline, which a read error may explain. V is TRBV7-9 and J is TRBJ1-2, with D unresolved. CDR3 size: 11 residues. Germline CDR1 and CDR2: SEHNR and FQNEAQ (reference sequence). CDR3 in amino acids: CASSLGGAYDF. The CDR3 region has the DNA TGTGCCAGCAGCTTAGGCGGAGCTTACGACTTC.

This clone was picked up one time. This rearrangement joins TRBV28 to TRBJ2-7; D is perhaps TRBD1 (6 bases). V was cut by 8 bases and J by 3 bases, with 14 bases left in between. The CDR3 consists of 13 residues. Germline loops: CDR1 MDHEN, CDR2 SYDVKM. CDR3 in amino acids: CASGRRGYYEQYF. The CDR3 nucleotides are TGTGCCAGCGGGAGAAGGGGGTACTACGAGCAGTACTTC.

The chain couples TRBV6-5 to TRBJ1-1, with a possible D match to TRBD1 (6 bases). This CDR3 region has 13 residues. CDR1 and CDR2 (germline): MNHEY, SVGAGI. Trimming removed 10 bases from V and 1 base from J, with 13 bases in between. DNA for the CDR3: TGTGCCACCAAACAGGGTTCGAACACTGAAGCTTTCTTT. It translates to CATKQGSNTEAFF.

The chain couples TRBV7-8 to TRBJ2-7; D might be TRBD1 (5 bases). The germline gives CDR1 SGHVS, CDR2 FQNEAQ. With 0 bases removed from V and 2 bases from J, the gap between germline ends came to 8 bases. The CDR3 covers 14 residues. The CDR3 DNA follows: TGTGCCAGCAGCTTAGCGGGGCAGACCTACGAGCAGTACTTC. It yields the protein CASSLAGQTYEQYF.